This T cell receptor beta chain was documented in a study of cytomegalovirus exposure and HLA in healthy donors. Study-wide background: Out of roughly 170 million T cells, an earlier analysis found around 110 million unique TCR beta sequences in total. In an early release, HLA-typed donors contributed some 88 million unique TCR sequences.

It was with 60 Vbeta and 13 Jbeta primers that the PCR ran. The method was immunoSEQ multiplex PCR; TCRdb's version includes in-frame clones alone and lacks a portion of them. Of 55,000 to 70,000 clones in the sample, roughly four fifths are singletons; the top ten hold about 1.6%. This CDR3 spans 14 amino acids. Trimming removed 4 bases from V and 2 bases from J; junction bases left unmatched: 4. Germline CDR1 reads SGHRS; CDR2 reads YFSETQ. The TCR sequence derives from a human donor in good health. The genes are TRBV5-1 and TRBJ2-3; TRBD1 agrees at 7 bases. Sequenced input: PBMCs. The CDR3, as DNA: TGCGCCAGCAGCCCAGGACAGGCCACAGATACGCAGTATTTT. It translates to CASSPGQATDTQYF.